These 32 T cell receptor beta chains were sequenced from one sample in a study of breast tumors, draining lymph nodes, adjacent tissues. One entry per CDR3 protein results from TCRdb running MiXCR on the multiplex PCR reads. The table records some 170,000 distinct CDR3 sequences, roughly a third of them present only once. Samples came from axillary lymph nodes draining the breast cancer. Sequenced material: axillary lymph node tissue. These receptors were taken from a female donor with breast cancer. Some clones in this sample may be carry-over from other donors' samples.

V and J are TRBV7-8 and TRBJ1-2; no firm D call. The CDR3 has 13 residues. V was cut by 2 bases and J by 8 bases, with 12 bases left in between. Germline CDR1 and CDR2: SGHVS and FQNEAQ. In nucleotides, the CDR3 is TGTGCCAGCAGCTTACGGGGATTGAGGGGCTACACCTTC. Protein sequence: CASSLRGLRGYTF.

This clonotype was observed a handful of times. The rearrangement links TRBV20-1 to TRBJ1-1, with D possibly being TRBD1 (5 bases). V lost 0 bases to trimming and J lost 0 bases, with 11 bases between them. From germline, CDR1 is DFQATT and CDR2 SNEGSKA (reference sequence). This CDR3 has 15 amino acids. CDR3 sequence reads: CSARDRGVMNTEAFF. CDR3 coding DNA: TGCAGTGCTAGAGATCGAGGGGTAATGAACACTGAAGCTTTCTTT.

The chain links TRBV27 to TRBJ2-2; 8 nucleotides agree with TRBD1. The CDR3 is 16 amino acids. J lost 6 bases, V lost 11 bases, and 17 bases had no gene match. CDR1 is MNHEY and CDR2 is SMNVEV in the germline V gene (reference sequence). CDR3 loop: CAGKSGSGQGPGELFF. In nucleotides, the CDR3 is TGTGCCGGCAAATCGGGGTCCGGACAGGGACCCGGGGAGCTGTTTTTT.

The sample holds many counts of this clonotype. This sequence joins TRBV30 and TRBJ2-2; D is possibly TRBD1 (5 bases). This CDR3 is built from 15 residues. Looked up from germline, CDR1 is GTSNPN and CDR2 is SVGIG (reference sequence). V was clipped by 3 bases and J by 5 bases, with 16 bases between them. The DNA of the CDR3 is TGTGCCTGGAGGAAGACCCAGGGTTTTACCGGGGAGCTGTTTTTT. Protein product: CAWRKTQGFTGELFF.

This chain connects TRBV10-1 to TRBJ1-1; unclear D gene. Germline CDR1 is WNHNN and CDR2 is SYGVQD (reference sequence). Trimming shortened V by 6 bases and J by 0 bases, and 8 bases separated the two germline ends. The CDR3 covers 13 residues. CDR3 bases: TGCGCCAGCAGGGATAATATGAACACTGAAGCTTTCTTT. Residues: CASRDNMNTEAFF.

This clonotype has a count of ten or more. V gene TRBV3-1 combines with J gene TRBJ1-2; TRBD1 matches 10 bases. Germline assignment: CDR1 LGHDT and CDR2 YNNKEL (reference sequence). J lost 2 bases, V lost 4 bases, and 4 bases had no gene match. The CDR3 length is 15 residues. CDR3 nucleotide sequence: TGTGCCAGCAGCCTCCGGGACAGGGGCAACTATGGCTACACCTTC. Amino acid sequence: CASSLRDRGNYGYTF.

This clonotype has ten or more counts. The genes are TRBV7-2 and TRBJ2-2, with 7 positions matching TRBD1. The germline V gene encodes CDR1 SGHTA and CDR2 FQGNSA. J lost 8 bases, V lost 6 bases, and 9 bases had no gene match. The CDR3 is made up of 14 amino acids. For the CDR3, the DNA is TGTGCCAGCAGGGGGACAGTTGTGGGGGGGGAGCTGTTTTTT. Translated, it gives CASRGTVVGGELFF.

A remark on this clonotype: A read error is likely, as this CDR3 ends without the conserved phenylalanine or tryptophan. V and J are TRBV5-1 and TRBJ1-2; D gene ambiguous. Germline assignment: CDR1 SGHRS and CDR2 YFSETQ. The CDR3 has 14 amino acids. The CDR3 here is CARSFAQQNYGYTL. For the CDR3, the DNA is TGCGCCAGGAGCTTCGCACAACAGAACTATGGCTACACCCTC.

This clonotype was seen at least ten times. V is TRBV5-4 and J is TRBJ2-1, with 10 bases matching TRBD1. The CDR3 length is 19 residues. Trimming took 6 bases from V and 3 from J; bases not matched to a gene: 18. The germline CDR1 and CDR2 sequences are SGHNT and YYREEE (reference sequence). The CDR3 region has the DNA TGTGCCAGCACCGAACCCGGGACAGGGGCACGCGGTGGCTACAATGAGCAGTTCTTC. Residues: CASTEPGTGARGGYNEQFF.

This clonotype appeared many times. The chain has TRBV5-6 and TRBJ1-3, with unresolved D. CDR1 SGHDT and CDR2 YYEEEE come from the germline V gene. The CDR3 length is 14 residues. The germline V and J ends were trimmed by 5 bases and 0 bases, with 9 bases remaining between them. CDR3: CASRRTHSGNTIYF. DNA of the CDR3: TGTGCCAGCAGACGGACCCACTCTGGAAACACCATATATTTT.

This clonotype was counted at least ten times. This may come from a read error, since a much larger clone is one base off. This CDR3 reads CASSSRARGSYSSPLHF. The CDR3 DNA follows: TGTGCCAGCAGCTCCCGCGCGAGAGGCTCCTATAGTTCACCCCTCCACTTT. The genes are TRBV7-3 and TRBJ1-6; D not resolved. This CDR3 spans 17 amino acids. The germline CDR1 and CDR2 sequences are SGHTA and FQGTGA.

Notes on this clonotype: This may arise from a read error, as a much more abundant clone is one base away. The J gene is TRBJ1-5, the V gene TRBV12-3 or TRBV12-4, with D maybe TRBD1 (5 bases). V lost 3 bases to trimming and J lost 4 bases, with 10 bases between them. The CDR3 totals 14 residues. As DNA, the CDR3 is TGTGCCAGCAGTTTCGACAGTGCAAATCAGCCCCAGCATTTT. Translation: CASSFDSANQPQHF.

This clonotype was found a few times. A much larger clone lies a single base off, so this may be a read error. The chain has TRBV13 and TRBJ2-7; the match to TRBD1 covers 8 bases. The V gene's germline CDR1 is PRHDT and CDR2 FYEKMQ (reference sequence). Trimming took 2 bases from V and 6 from J; bases not matched to a gene: 9. This CDR3 is built from 15 residues. As DNA, the CDR3 is TGTGCCAGCAGCTTACGGGCAGGGGGCCGGGGCGAGCAGTACTTC. This sequence encodes CASSLRAGGRGEQYF.

The CDR3 loop reads CASSLEANVLTF. The CDR3 DNA reads TGTGCCAGCAGCTTAGAGGCCAACGTCCTGACTTTC. This sequence joins TRBV11-2 and TRBJ2-6; D is undetermined. Deletions cut 0 bases from V and 6 bases from J, with 0 bases between. CDR1 and CDR2 (germline): SGHAT, FQNNGV. The CDR3 loop spans 12 amino acids.

This clonotype was recorded at least ten times. This chain joins TRBV6-1 and TRBJ2-7, with 9 bases matching TRBD1. Trimming at V came to 0 bases and at J to 1 base, leaving 1 base not matched to a gene. The CDR3 extends over 15 amino acids. Germline V CDR1 and CDR2: MNHNS, SASEGT. CDR3 sequence reads: CASSEADRGSYEQYF. In nucleotides, the CDR3 is TGTGCCAGCAGTGAAGCGGACAGGGGTTCCTACGAGCAGTACTTC.

Comment on this clonotype: It is likely a read error, because the conserved phenylalanine at the end of the CDR3 is missing. It is unclear where the CDR3 begins or ends on the DNA, so no DNA is shown, and the CDR3 is as TCRdb lists it. The V gene is TRBV9, the J gene TRBJ2-2; no check of the table's D call, TRBD1, against the DNA was made. The CDR3 has 10 residues if both end residues are counted. The germline gives CDR1 SGDLS, CDR2 YYNGEE. The CDR3 protein is CASSEGGYYL.

This clonotype was picked up many times. V and J are TRBV3-1 and TRBJ2-7, with 8 bases that match TRBD2. Germline CDR1 LGHDT, CDR2 YNNKEL (reference sequence). Trimming at V came to 6 bases and at J to 4 bases, leaving 5 bases not matched to a gene. There are 13 residues in the CDR3. For the CDR3, the DNA is TGTGCCAGCAGACCGGGACTAGGTTACGAGCAGTACTTC. Amino acid sequence: CASRPGLGYEQYF.

Worth noting for this clonotype: The CDR3 does not close with the conserved phenylalanine or tryptophan, likely indicating a read error. The DNA is left out, because the CDR3 cannot be placed on it with certainty; the CDR3 is given as TCRdb lists it. The rearrangement uses TRBV28 and TRBJ1-3. Germline V gene sequence: CDR1 MDHEN, CDR2 SYDVKM. The CDR3 is 9 amino acids long, termini counted. Here the CDR3 reads CASAVGLVT.

Worth noting for this clonotype: A much larger clone lies one base from this, so it may be a read error. The chain joins TRBV9 to TRBJ2-7; TRBD2 matches at 8 bases. This CDR3 is built from 14 residues. Per germline, CDR1 SGDLS and CDR2 YYNGEE. The CDR3 loop is CASSLSGALGEQSF. The DNA for the CDR3 is TGTGCCAGCAGCCTTAGCGGGGCCTTGGGGGAGCAGTCCTTC.

The rearrangement joins TRBV10-3 to TRBJ2-7; 7 bases are shared with TRBD2. V lost 10 bases to trimming and J lost 4 bases; unmatched junction nucleotides: 7. Germline V gene data show CDR1 as ENHRY and CDR2 as SYGVKD. The CDR3 has 12 amino acids. CDR3 sequence: CASGERGYEQYF. The CDR3 coding sequence is TGTGCCAGCGGGGAGCGGGGATACGAGCAGTACTTC.

This clonotype has only a few counts. This sequence may be a read error, since a much larger clone differs from it by one base. This rearrangement joins TRBV7-2 to TRBJ2-5; TRBD2 matches at 7 bases. The CDR3 is 15 residues long. Germline values: CDR1 SGHTA, CDR2 FQGNSA. CDR3 sequence: CASSGTGTTRETQHF. The CDR3, as DNA: TGTGCCAGCAGCGGAACCGGGACTACCAGAGAGACCCAGCACTTC.

This clonotype was counted between two and nine times. The genes are TRBV27 and TRBJ1-5; 8 bases align to TRBD1. This CDR3 is 15 amino acids long. Trimming cost V 4 bases and J 5 bases; bases outside gene matches: 7. CDR1 is MNHEY and CDR2 is SMNVEV in the germline V gene (reference sequence). The CDR3 DNA sequence: TGTGCCAGCAGTTGGGCAGGGGGCGTCGATCAGCCCCAGCATTTT. Its protein product is CASSWAGGVDQPQHF.

This clonotype was seen many times. The CDR3 protein is CASSHSGGRALEQYF. The CDR3, as DNA: TGTGCCAGCAGCCATTCCGGCGGGAGGGCCCTTGAGCAGTACTTC. V gene TRBV7-2 combines with J gene TRBJ2-7, with 9 bases lining up with TRBD2. V lost 5 bases to trimming and J lost 7 bases; unmatched junction nucleotides: 12. Per germline, CDR1 SGHTA and CDR2 FQGNSA. The CDR3 has 15 residues.

This clonotype was picked up many times. The genes are TRBV29-1 and TRBJ2-3; 9 positions match TRBD2. Germline-derived CDR1 and CDR2 are SQVTM and ANQGSEA. This CDR3 is 15 amino acids long. V was clipped by 5 bases and J by 4 bases; unmatched bases: 10. CDR3 protein: CSVSSSGSKSDTQYF. CDR3 sequence (DNA): TGCAGCGTTAGCAGTAGCGGGAGTAAGTCAGATACGCAGTATTTT.

This clonotype was seen ten or more times. V gene TRBV2 combines with J gene TRBJ1-2; the D gene is possibly TRBD1 (5 bases). The V end was cut by 4 bases, the J end by 4 bases, with 16 bases between. The germline CDR1 and CDR2 sequences are SNHLY and FYNNEI. The CDR3 is made up of 15 amino acids. The CDR3 region is CASSGRGRTFYGYTF. CDR3 nucleotides: TGTGCCAGCAGTGGAAGGGGCCGCACTTTCTATGGCTACACCTTC. The variable domain in full, with the rest retrieved from reference TRBV2 and TRBJ1-2, is EPEVTQTPSHQVTQMGQEVILRCVPISNHLYFYWYRQILGQKVEFLVSFYNNEISEKSEIFDDQFSVERPDGSNFTLKIRSTKLEDSAMYFCASSGRGRTFYGYTFGSGTRLTVV.

This clonotype was seen ten or more times. This chain connects TRBV18 to TRBJ2-3, with D possibly being TRBD2 (6 bases). This CDR3 region has 18 residues. The germline gives CDR1 KGHSH, CDR2 LQKENI. Deletions cut 0 bases from V and 0 bases from J, with 16 bases between. The CDR3 region is CASSPPLGSGPSTDTQYF. The CDR3 bases are TGTGCCAGCTCACCACCCCTCGGGAGCGGGCCTAGCACAGATACGCAGTATTTT.

With regard to this clonotype: A single base separates this from a much larger clone, so it may be a read error. This chain uses TRBV10-2 with TRBJ2-1; a weak D match, TRBD1 (6 bases). Germline-derived CDR1 and CDR2 are WSHSY and SAAADI. The V end was cut by 8 bases, the J end by 1 base, with 15 bases between. This CDR3 has 15 residues. The CDR3 DNA reads TGCGCCAGCGGGAAGGGGGATTTTTCCTACAATGAGCAGTTCTTC. It encodes CASGKGDFSYNEQFF.

The chain combines TRBV5-1 with TRBJ2-5; D may be TRBD2 (6 bases). This CDR3 has 15 amino acids. Germline CDR1 is SGHRS and CDR2 is YFSETQ. Trimming stripped 0 bases from V and 3 bases from J, with 12 bases between. The chain's CDR3 is CASSLGDSPKETQYF. The CDR3 DNA follows: TGCGCCAGCAGCTTGGGGGACTCCCCGAAAGAGACCCAGTACTTC.

The sample holds many counts of this clonotype. The chain employs TRBV28 and TRBJ1-6; possible D gene TRBD1, 6 bases. Trimming took 6 bases from V and 6 from J, leaving 15 bases between them. The germline V gene encodes CDR1 MDHEN and CDR2 SYDVKM. This CDR3 is built from 15 residues. CDR3 DNA sequence: TGTGCCAGCAGCCCCGGGGGCTCGTTTAATTCACCCCTCCACTTT. Amino acids: CASSPGGSFNSPLHF.

This clonotype came up many times. This rearrangement joins TRBV5-1 to TRBJ2-5; D is possibly TRBD2 (6 bases). V was clipped by 4 bases and J by 2 bases, with 12 bases between them. CDR1 SGHRS and CDR2 YFSETQ come from the germline V gene. The CDR3 covers 14 residues. This CDR3 is CASSGWDFQETQYF. The CDR3 DNA follows: TGCGCCAGCAGCGGTTGGGACTTTCAAGAGACCCAGTACTTC.

About this clonotype itself: This CDR3 is missing its conserved last phenylalanine or tryptophan, likely due to a read error. It is unclear where the CDR3 begins or ends on the DNA, so no DNA is shown, and the CDR3 is as TCRdb lists it. The gene calls are TRBV7-9 and TRBJ2-1; TRBD2, the D gene given by the table, was not confirmed from the DNA. The CDR3 numbers 12 amino acids, ends counted. Germline CDR1 and CDR2: SEHNR and FQNEAQ (reference sequence). CDR3: CASSLGLGGLAG.

The table lists this clonotype with many counts. J is TRBJ1-3 and V is TRBV19, with TRBD1 matching over 11 bases. J was trimmed by 3 bases and V by 6 bases; bases with no gene match: 4. The CDR3 has 15 residues. The V gene's germline CDR1 is LNHDA and CDR2 SQIVND (reference sequence). The CDR3 reads CASSMDRGLGNTIYF. The CDR3 nucleotides read TGTGCCAGTAGCATGGACAGGGGGCTTGGAAACACCATATATTTT.